These 9 T cell receptor beta chains were sequenced from one sample in a study of T cells after yellow fever vaccination. TCRdb re-called the 5' RACE reads with MiXCR, one entry per CDR3 protein. The table lists hundreds of thousands of distinct CDR3 sequences, more than 9% of them singletons. Specimen: PBMCs, collected on the day of the yellow fever booster vaccination. These receptor sequences come from a man aged 25-40 years who received the YFV17D yellow fever vaccine.

V usage is TRBV27 and J usage is TRBJ1-3; D is undetermined. Looked up from germline, CDR1 is MNHEY and CDR2 is SMNVEV (reference sequence). The CDR3 spans 15 residues. V lost 6 bases and J lost 2, with 14 bases in between. As DNA, the CDR3 is TGTGCCAGCAGGGATTCTCAAGGTCCTGGAAACACCATATATTTT. Protein: CASRDSQGPGNTIYF.

The chain couples TRBV9 to TRBJ2-1, with D possibly being TRBD1 (5 bases). The V end was cut by 1 base, the J end by 9 bases, with 8 bases between. This CDR3 is built from 12 residues. Looked up from germline, CDR1 is SGDLS and CDR2 is YYNGEE. The CDR3 loop reads CASSVSQGEQFF. DNA of the CDR3: TGTGCCAGCAGCGTATCGCAGGGTGAGCAGTTCTTC.

The CDR3, as DNA: TGCGCCAGCAGCCAAGTCCCGGGACCCCGACCTACAGATACGCAGTATTTT. Amino acids: CASSQVPGPRPTDTQYF. The V call is TRBV4-3, the J call TRBJ2-3, with D tentatively TRBD1 or TRBD2 (5 bases each). The V end was cut by 1 base, the J end by 3 bases, with 17 bases between. CDR1 is LGHNA, CDR2 YSLEER, per germline. The CDR3 is 17 residues long.

The CDR3, as DNA: TGTGCCACAGCTCTAGCGGGAGGCACCGGGGAGCTGTTTTTT. Translating gives CATALAGGTGELFF. The gene calls are TRBV6-2 or TRBV6-3 and TRBJ2-2, with 11 bases lining up with TRBD2. The germline V gene has CDR1 MNHEY and CDR2 SVGEGT. This CDR3 is built from 14 residues. V gave up 10 bases and J gave up 4 bases; unmatched junction bases: 5.

This clonotype was seen a few times. V and J are TRBV7-2 and TRBJ2-7; D not resolved. Per germline, CDR1 SGHTA and CDR2 FQGNSA. Trimming stripped 7 bases from V and 3 bases from J, with 13 bases between. CDR3 length equals 13 residues. CDR3 in amino acids: CASTRSAGYEQYF. The CDR3 DNA is TGTGCCAGCACCCGATCAGCCGGCTACGAGCAGTACTTC. Using reference TRBV7-2 and TRBJ2-7 for the parts outside the CDR3, the full variable domain is GAGVSQSPSNKVTEKGKDVELRCDPISGHTALYWYRQSLGQGLEFLIYFQGNSAPDKSGLPSDRFSAERTGGSVSTLTIQRTQQEDSAVYLCASTRSAGYEQYFGPGTRLTVT.

This clonotype was recorded many times. This rearrangement joins TRBV12-3 or TRBV12-4 to TRBJ1-2; TRBD1 aligns across 7 bases. This CDR3 region has 18 residues. V lost 4 bases and J lost 1; bases outside the gene matches: 15. For the CDR3, the DNA is TGTGCCAGCAGTTATTACTCGCTCCGGGACAGCCATAACTATGGCTACACCTTC. It translates to CASSYYSLRDSHNYGYTF.

This clonotype was picked up a small number of times. The V gene is TRBV5-1, the J gene TRBJ1-2, with TRBD1 as a possible D gene (5 bases). V was cut by 5 bases and J by 0 bases, with 14 bases left in between. CDR3 size: 15 residues. Per germline, CDR1 SGHRS and CDR2 YFSETQ. CDR3 protein: CASSTGDASNYGYTF. CDR3 coding DNA: TGCGCCAGCAGTACTGGGGACGCGTCTAACTATGGCTACACCTTC.

The sample holds a few counts of this clonotype. The chain joins TRBV21-1 to TRBJ2-7; the table's D call, TRBD1, has no DNA check behind it. TRBV21-1 represents a pseudogene. The CDR3 consists of 13 residues. In nucleotides, the CDR3 is TGTGCCAGGACCCTACAGGCACCCTACGAGCAGTACTTC. Translating it yields CARTLQAPYEQYF.

This clonotype was counted between two and nine times. The chain links TRBV28 to TRBJ2-7, with D perhaps given as TRBD1 or TRBD2 (5 bases each). The V and J ends lost 7 bases and 6 bases respectively, with 10 bases between them. CDR1 MDHEN and CDR2 SYDVKM come from the germline V gene. This CDR3 contains 11 residues. The CDR3: CASTRGGEQYF. The CDR3 region has the DNA TGTGCCAGCACGAGGGGCGGCGAGCAGTACTTC.